The 5 T cell receptor beta chains below come from one sample, sequenced in a study of shared clonotypes between healthy human individuals. The naive CD8 fraction comprised CD45RO-negative cells positively selected for CCR7 and excluded terminally differentiated effector memory CD45RA+ cells. The table came from immunoSEQ multiplex PCR; TCRdb's copy has only in-frame clones and leaves some out. The sample carries about 2 million clones, around 96% recorded once. Material: naive CD8+ T cells sorted from blood. The receptors were gathered from a man younger than 35 in good health.

This clone was picked up one time. J is TRBJ1-2 and V is TRBV9; D is undetermined. CDR1 SGDLS and CDR2 YYNGEE come from the germline V gene. The CDR3 runs to 17 residues. V was shortened by 4 bases and J by 7 bases, with 26 bases between the two germline ends. In DNA, the CDR3 is TGTGCCAGCAGCCCCCGGGGAGTGATTACCGGGGTGGTTGGCTACACCTTC. This gives the protein CASSPRGVITGVVGYTF.

On this clone: Other DNA variants within this sample encode the same CDR3. The J gene is TRBJ2-7, the V gene TRBV19; TRBD1 matches at 8 bases. The V gene's germline CDR1 is LNHDA and CDR2 SQIVND (reference sequence). J lost 2 bases, V lost 6 bases, and 3 bases had no gene match. This CDR3 is 13 amino acids long. The CDR3 is CASSPGGPYEQYF. The CDR3 bases are TGTGCCAGTAGCCCAGGGGGCCCCTACGAGCAGTACTTC.

In this sample, this clone turned up a few times. CDR3 DNA: TGTGCCAGCAGTGGACAGGGGAGCTCCTATAATTCACCCCTCCACTTT. Translation gives CASSGQGSSYNSPLHF. This chain connects TRBV6-1 to TRBJ1-6; 8 bases match TRBD1. CDR3 length equals 16 residues. The V gene end was trimmed by 4 bases and the J gene end by 0 bases; junction bases not matched to a gene: 2. Germline lookup yields CDR1 MNHNS and CDR2 SASEGT.

The chain recombines TRBV2 with TRBJ2-6, with D tentatively TRBD2 (6 bases). This CDR3 has 19 residues. Trimming pared 2 bases from V and 1 base from J, leaving 18 bases between. Germline V lookup: CDR1 SNHLY, CDR2 FYNNEI. This CDR3 is CASSEFPGLANSGANVLTF. The CDR3, as DNA: TGTGCCAGCAGTGAATTTCCGGGACTCGCCAATTCTGGGGCCAACGTCCTGACTTTC.

This clone was detected only once. The genes are TRBV2 and TRBJ2-2; the D call may be TRBD1 or TRBD2 (5 bases each). There are 16 residues in the CDR3. The V end was cut by 0 bases, the J end by 6 bases, with 14 bases between. CDR1 is SNHLY and CDR2 is FYNNEI in the germline V gene. CDR3 in amino acids: CASSEAGVKGAGELFF. Here the CDR3 DNA reads TGTGCCAGCAGTGAAGCGGGGGTAAAGGGAGCCGGGGAGCTGTTTTTT.